The TCR beta chain under discussion was sequenced for a study of blood T cells in healthy people across ages. A word on this clonotype: What it recognizes is unknown.

Study-level findings and limits: Both higher diversity and more naive CD4+ cells marked long-lived donors when set against aged donors.

Alongside a J-beta primer mix, a sample-barcoded 5' primer served in a second PCR lasting roughly 7 to 12 cycles. Individual samples furnished no less than 2.5 million CDR3-containing paired-end reads apiece. Via MiXCR, TCRdb re-called the 5' RACE reads, giving one row per CDR3 protein. The repertoire holds 800,000 to 950,000 distinct CDR3 sequences, around 36% seen once, with approximately 12% in the top ten. This TCR derives from a man between 18 and 35 years old in good health. The sequenced material came from blood.

The DNA for the CDR3 is TGCGCCAGCAGCTTGGGAAGGACTAGCGGGGGGGCCGGACGAGATACGCAGTATTTT. It specifies CASSLGRTSGGAGRDTQYF. The chain combines TRBV5-1 with TRBJ2-3; 15 bases match TRBD2. CDR1 SGHRS and CDR2 YFSETQ come from the germline V gene. V gave up 0 bases and J gave up 5 bases; unmatched junction bases: 10. The CDR3 loop spans 19 amino acids.